The 15 T cell receptor beta chains below all came from one sample that was sequenced in a study of T-cell memory formation after mild COVID-19. TCRdb re-called the 5' RACE reads with MiXCR, one entry per CDR3 protein. The sample contains some 120,000 distinct CDR3 sequences, roughly 15% of which appear only once. The sample consisted of PBMCs or a T cell subset sorted from them (not recorded which). The receptors derive from an adult woman who had mild COVID-19 (a few samples of this study predate the infection). Cell type and time point are not known.

There are a few counts of this clonotype. This chain joins TRBV15 and TRBJ2-7; TRBD1 matches at 8 bases. The CDR3 consists of 17 residues. V was clipped by 0 bases and J by 6 bases; unmatched bases: 13. The germline gives CDR1 LNHNV, CDR2 YYDKDF (reference sequence). This CDR3 reads CATSRDRMDRAVGEQYF. The CDR3 DNA sequence: TGTGCCACCAGCAGAGATCGAATGGACAGGGCGGTCGGCGAGCAGTACTTC.

This clonotype came up a few times. The rearrangement links TRBV11-2 to TRBJ2-1; TRBD1 matches 9 bases. J lost 4 bases, V lost 4 bases, and 11 bases had no gene match. CDR1 is SGHAT, CDR2 FQNNGV, per germline. The CDR3 sequence is 17 residues long. CDR3 sequence reads: CASSSRGGTGTYNEQFF. DNA for the CDR3: TGTGCCAGCAGCTCAAGGGGCGGGACAGGGACTTACAATGAGCAGTTCTTC. The full variable domain, with the rest looked up from reference TRBV11-2 and TRBJ2-1, is EAGVAQSPRYKIIEKRQSVAFWCNPISGHATLYWYQQILGQGPKLLIQFQNNGVVDDSQLPKDRFSAERLKGVDSTLKIQPAKLEDSAVYLCASSSRGGTGTYNEQFFGPGTRLTVL.

This clonotype was seen at least ten times. The chain employs TRBV5-5 and TRBJ2-2; D gene unclear. The CDR3 is 13 amino acids. Germline V gene lookup returns CDR1 SGHKS and CDR2 YYEKEE (reference sequence). V dropped 2 bases and J dropped 4 bases, with 6 bases sitting between them. CDR3 in DNA: TGTGCCAGCAGCTTCTCTATCACCGGGGAGCTGTTTTTT. Protein product: CASSFSITGELFF.

This chain links TRBV29-1 with TRBJ2-7; 8 nucleotides match TRBD2. Germline loops: CDR1 SQVTM, CDR2 ANQGSEA. The CDR3 spans 14 residues. After removal of 7 bases from V and 0 bases from J, the junction contained 8 bases not matched to a gene. CDR3 sequence: CSALPSGLSYEQYF. The CDR3 coding sequence is TGCAGCGCCTTGCCTAGCGGGCTCTCCTACGAGCAGTACTTC.

The V and J genes are TRBV4-2 and TRBJ1-5; 7 nucleotides align to TRBD1. The germline CDR1 and CDR2 sequences are LGHNA and YNFKEQ. CDR3 size: 12 residues. The junction had 0 bases not matched to a gene; V was cut back by 1 base and J by 9 bases. The DNA of the CDR3 is TGTGCCAGCAGCCAAGCAGGGGGGCCCCAGCATTTT. It is translated as CASSQAGGPQHF.

The chain uses TRBV7-9 and TRBJ2-1; 9 nucleotides agree with TRBD1. This CDR3 region has 15 residues. V lost 5 bases, J lost 7 bases, and 9 bases stayed unmatched. The germline V gene encodes CDR1 SEHNR and CDR2 FQNEAQ (reference sequence). The CDR3 here is CASSRTGVVVNEQFF. In DNA form, the CDR3 reads TGTGCCAGCAGCAGGACAGGGGTTGTGGTAAATGAGCAGTTCTTC.

This clonotype was observed a few times. This chain connects TRBV4-2 to TRBJ2-3, with D perhaps TRBD2 (6 bases). The V end was cut by 4 bases, the J end by 5 bases, with 7 bases between. From germline, CDR1 is LGHNA and CDR2 YNFKEQ. The CDR3 extends over 12 amino acids. CDR3 region: CASSRSGDTQYF. The CDR3 DNA sequence: TGTGCCAGCAGCCGTAGCGGAGATACGCAGTATTTT.

This clonotype was seen a handful of times. This chain links TRBV21-1 with TRBJ2-3. TRBV21-1 is deemed a pseudogene. This CDR3 contains 13 residues. The CDR3 nucleotides are TGTGCCAGCAGCACCATGGCCACGCAACGCAGGTATTTT. Translation gives CASSTMATQRRYF.

Comments on this clonotype: No conserved phenylalanine or tryptophan ends this CDR3, so it is likely a read error. The chain recombines TRBV12-3 or TRBV12-4 with TRBJ2-7; possibly TRBD1 for D (6 bases). This CDR3 is 13 amino acids long. V shed 3 bases and J shed 2 bases, with 8 bases lying between them. The CDR3, as DNA: TGTGCCAGCAGTTTTGACAGGACCTACGAGCAGTACTTA. This encodes CASSFDRTYEQYL.

The sample holds a few counts of this clonotype. This rearrangement joins TRBV12-3 or TRBV12-4 to TRBJ2-5; D call uncertain. V lost 6 bases, J lost 2 bases, and 16 bases lay in between. The CDR3 sequence is 15 residues long. The CDR3 loop is CASSSRVTLQETQYF. The CDR3 DNA sequence: TGTGCCAGCAGCTCTAGGGTGACCCTTCAAGAGACCCAGTACTTC.

This clonotype was counted only a few times. The chain employs TRBV27 and TRBJ2-5; a weak D match, TRBD2 (5 bases). Germline lookup yields CDR1 MNHEY and CDR2 SMNVEV (reference sequence). This CDR3 spans 14 amino acids. The V end lost 1 base, the J end lost 1 base, and 7 bases lay between the germline ends. The DNA for the CDR3 is TGTGCCAGCAGTTTATTTACTAGCCAAGAGACCCAGTACTTC. Residues: CASSLFTSQETQYF.

The J gene is TRBJ2-2, the V gene TRBV7-9, with D tentatively TRBD1 or TRBD2 (6 bases each). The CDR3 contains 17 residues. Germline values: CDR1 SEHNR, CDR2 FQNEAQ (reference sequence). Trimming pared 3 bases from V and 2 bases from J, leaving 16 bases between. The CDR3 DNA reads as TGTGCCAGCAGCTTGACCAGGGGCGGGGCAAACACCGGGGAGCTGTTTTTT. Translation: CASSLTRGGANTGELFF.

The chain is built from TRBV11-2 and TRBJ2-7; D possibly corresponds to TRBD2 (6 bases). The CDR3 sequence is 11 residues long. V lost 10 bases, J lost 6 bases, and 13 bases lay in between. CDR1 is SGHAT and CDR2 is FQNNGV in the germline V gene. For the CDR3, the DNA is TGTGCCACCGCGGGGTCCCCCGAGCAGTACTTC. This gives the protein CATAGSPEQYF.

This clonotype was seen a few times. CDR3 region: CASSLRLAGSLNTDTQYF. DNA of the CDR3: TGTGCCAGCAGCTTACGACTAGCGGGAAGCTTGAACACAGATACGCAGTATTTT. The genes are TRBV11-2 and TRBJ2-3; TRBD2 agrees at 11 bases. Germline lookup yields CDR1 SGHAT and CDR2 FQNNGV. The CDR3 has 18 amino acids. V trimming: 2 bases; J trimming: 2 bases; junction bases outside the gene matches: 9.

This clonotype was seen ten or more times. The V call is TRBV5-1, the J call TRBJ2-5; TRBD2 aligns across 9 bases. Trimming cost V 0 bases and J 3 bases; bases outside gene matches: 0. Germline V gene lookup returns CDR1 SGHRS and CDR2 YFSETQ. This CDR3 is built from 14 residues. The CDR3 region has the DNA TGCGCCAGCAGCTTGGTAGCGGGGGAAGAGACCCAGTACTTC. It is translated as CASSLVAGEETQYF.